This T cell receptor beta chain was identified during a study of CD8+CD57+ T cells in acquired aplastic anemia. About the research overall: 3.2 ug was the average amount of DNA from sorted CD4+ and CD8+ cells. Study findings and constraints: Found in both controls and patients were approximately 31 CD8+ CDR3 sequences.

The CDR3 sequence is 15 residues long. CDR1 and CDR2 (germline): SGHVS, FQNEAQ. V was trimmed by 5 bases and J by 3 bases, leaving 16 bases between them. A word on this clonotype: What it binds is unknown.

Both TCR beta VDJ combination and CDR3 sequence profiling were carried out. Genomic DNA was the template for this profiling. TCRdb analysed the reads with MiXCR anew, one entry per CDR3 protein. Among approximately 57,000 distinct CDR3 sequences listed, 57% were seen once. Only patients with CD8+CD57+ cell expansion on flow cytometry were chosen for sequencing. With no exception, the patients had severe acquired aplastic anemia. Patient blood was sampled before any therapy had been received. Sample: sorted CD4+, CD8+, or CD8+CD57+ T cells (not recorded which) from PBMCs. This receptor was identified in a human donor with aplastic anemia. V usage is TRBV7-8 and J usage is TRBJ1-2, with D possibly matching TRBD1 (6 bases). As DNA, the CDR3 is TGTGCCAGCAGCCCAGATGGACAGACGTACTATGGCTACACCTTC. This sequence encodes CASSPDGQTYYGYTF. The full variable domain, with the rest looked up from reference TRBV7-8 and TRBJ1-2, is GAGVSQSPRYKVAKRGQDVALRCDPISGHVSLFWYQQALGQGPEFLTYFQNEAQLDKSGLPSDRFFAERPEGSVSTLKIQRTQQEDSAVYLCASSPDGQTYYGYTFGSGTRLTVV.